This TCR beta chain is drawn from a study of blood T cell repertoires in COVID-19. Background on the study: Material from acute and convalescent COVID-19 was sourced from the United States, Italy and Spain.

The participants were between about 18 and 90 years old and came from 24 US areas. V lost 0 bases to trimming and J lost 2 bases; unmatched junction nucleotides: 7. The CDR3 contains 17 residues. Germline-derived CDR1 and CDR2 are SGDLS and YYNGEE. Produced via immunoSEQ multiplex PCR; TCRdb's table is partial and in-frame only. This table holds about 210,000 clones, roughly 79% found once. The specimen sequenced was PBMCs or T cells enriched from blood (not recorded which). The genes are TRBV9 and TRBJ2-2; 7 bases are a match to TRBD2. The receptor was derived from a woman between 50 and 59 years old with acute COVID-19. The CDR3: CASSVAIGGINTGELFF. The DNA for the CDR3 is TGTGCCAGCAGCGTAGCTATCGGGGGGATTAACACCGGGGAGCTGTTTTTT.